The 5 T cell receptor beta chains below were found in one sample sequenced in a study of T cell changes during pregnancy in multiple sclerosis. Produced via immunoSEQ multiplex PCR; TCRdb's table is partial and in-frame only. The sample consists of around 78,000 clones, around 93% of them appearing once. The input for sequencing was peripheral blood, taken in the second trimester of pregnancy. The receptors come from a female donor with multiple sclerosis, enrolled in a pregnancy study.

This clone was detected only a few times. This chain uses TRBV6-4 with TRBJ2-7; the D gene is possibly TRBD1 (6 bases). Germline V gene sequence: CDR1 MRHNA, CDR2 SNTAGT. The V end was cut by 5 bases, the J end by 4 bases, with 12 bases between. This CDR3 contains 13 residues. The CDR3 DNA is TGTGCCAGCAGTCTGGACAGCGGTTACGAGCAGTACTTC. Protein sequence: CASSLDSGYEQYF.

The V gene is TRBV5-1, the J gene TRBJ2-7, with 10 bases aligning to TRBD1. CDR1 is SGHRS, CDR2 YFSETQ, per germline. CDR3 length: 16 amino acids. J lost 6 bases, V lost 0 bases, and 9 bases had no gene match. CDR3 in DNA: TGCGCCAGCAGCTTGGGGCCCAGGGACAGGGGTGGCGAGCAGTACTTC. It yields the protein CASSLGPRDRGGEQYF.

The gene calls are TRBV6-5 and TRBJ1-2; D not resolved. This CDR3 has 15 amino acids. The V and J ends lost 0 bases and 5 bases respectively, with 13 bases between them. Germline values: CDR1 MNHEY, CDR2 SVGAGI. The CDR3 sequence is CASSYSSTRGYGYTF. The CDR3 coding sequence is TGTGCCAGCAGTTACTCGAGTACCCGCGGGTATGGCTACACCTTC.

This chain joins TRBV2 and TRBJ2-7; D is ambiguous. The CDR3 sequence is 10 residues long. Trimming removed 8 bases from V and 6 bases from J, with 8 bases in between. Germline-derived CDR1 and CDR2 are SNHLY and FYNNEI. CDR3 loop: CASRLIEQYF. In DNA form, the CDR3 reads TGTGCCAGCCGTCTAATCGAGCAGTACTTC.

Here the CDR3 reads CAWSDRDFYEQYF. CDR3 DNA: TGTGCCTGGAGTGACAGGGATTTTTACGAGCAGTACTTC. The chain is built from TRBV30 and TRBJ2-7, with a possible D match to TRBD1 (6 bases). Trimming removed 1 base at V and 4 bases at J, with 11 bases between. Germline V gene lookup returns CDR1 GTSNPN and CDR2 SVGIG (reference sequence). The CDR3 is 13 amino acids.